A single sample gave rise to the 32 T cell receptor beta chains below, sequenced in a study of T cell responses to AZD1222 COVID-19 vaccine. The assay was immunoSEQ multiplex PCR, and TCRdb's table has in-frame clones only and misses some. The table lists 130,000 to 150,000 clones, 85% to 95% of them singletons. This specimen was peripheral blood, taken on day 0 of AZD1222 vaccination. These receptors were taken from an adult in good health.

V is TRBV29-1 and J is TRBJ2-7; possibly TRBD1 for D (7 bases). Trimming cost V 5 bases and J 0 bases, with 14 bases left between them. Germline V gene data show CDR1 as SQVTM and CDR2 as ANQGSEA. CDR3 size: 14 residues. CDR3: CSVRRDSLSYEQYF. As DNA, the CDR3 is TGCAGCGTTAGGAGGGACAGCCTCTCCTACGAGCAGTACTTC.

This sequence joins TRBV18 and TRBJ2-3; 12 positions match TRBD2. Trimming cost V 3 bases and J 1 base; bases outside gene matches: 5. This CDR3 spans 17 amino acids. Looked up from germline, CDR1 is KGHSH and CDR2 is LQKENI. CDR3 amino acids: CASSPTSGSWGTDTQYF. The CDR3 DNA follows: TGTGCCAGCTCACCGACTAGCGGGAGTTGGGGCACAGATACGCAGTATTTT. Drawing the rest from reference TRBV18 and TRBJ2-3, the complete variable domain is NAGVMQNPRHLVRRRGQEARLRCSPMKGHSHVYWYRQLPEEGLKFMVYLQKENIIDESGMPKERFSAEFPKEGPSILRIQQVVRGDSAAYFCASSPTSGSWGTDTQYFGPGTRLTVL.

The V gene is TRBV6-5, the J gene TRBJ1-3; the D is unclear. With 0 bases removed from V and 0 bases from J, the gap between germline ends came to 9 bases. The germline gives CDR1 MNHEY, CDR2 SVGAGI. The CDR3 is 16 amino acids. In DNA, the CDR3 is TGTGCCAGCAGTTACTCCCTCCGACGCTCTGGAAACACCATATATTTT. Translating gives CASSYSLRRSGNTIYF.

This rearrangement joins TRBV5-4 to TRBJ1-5; unclear D gene. Trimming shortened V by 1 base and J by 2 bases, and 7 bases separated the two germline ends. Germline V gives CDR1 SGHNT, CDR2 YYREEE (reference sequence). The CDR3 totals 14 residues. This CDR3 is CASSLYRGNQPQHF. The CDR3 region has the DNA TGTGCCAGCAGCTTGTACCGGGGCAATCAGCCCCAGCATTTT.

V and J are TRBV9 and TRBJ2-3; possible D gene TRBD2, 6 bases. The CDR3 totals 16 residues. Germline CDR1 and CDR2: SGDLS and YYNGEE. V was pared by 9 bases and J by 6 bases, with 26 bases between. CDR3 region: CANTAGTQFRPDTQYF. CDR3 DNA sequence: TGTGCCAACACCGCCGGGACTCAGTTCAGACCCGATACGCAGTATTTT.

As for this clone: The sample contains more than one DNA sequence encoding this CDR3. The rearrangement joins TRBV2 to TRBJ1-3; D gene ambiguous. Trimming took off 0 bases at V and 3 bases at J, with 0 bases between the two ends. The CDR3 covers 12 residues. The V gene's germline CDR1 is SNHLY and CDR2 FYNNEI. CDR3 in amino acids: CASSEAGNTIYF. CDR3 bases: TGTGCCAGCAGTGAAGCTGGAAACACCATATATTTT.

The V and J genes are TRBV28 and TRBJ1-6; tentatively, D is TRBD1 (5 bases). The CDR3 length is 14 residues. Trimming stripped 2 bases from V and 10 bases from J, with 12 bases between. The germline gives CDR1 MDHEN, CDR2 SYDVKM. The CDR3 spells CASSLGQSWSPLHF. The DNA of the CDR3 is TGTGCCAGCAGTTTAGGACAATCGTGGTCACCCCTCCACTTT.

This clone appeared a single time. CDR3 protein: CASSPTSPMNTEAFF. CDR3 nucleotide sequence: TGCGCCAGCAGCCCCACAAGTCCGATGAACACTGAAGCTTTCTTT. The gene calls are TRBV5-1 and TRBJ1-1; no definite D call. V was trimmed by 4 bases and J by 0 bases, leaving 13 bases between them. Germline lookup yields CDR1 SGHRS and CDR2 YFSETQ. The CDR3 sequence is 15 residues long. The full variable domain, rest sourced from reference TRBV5-1 and TRBJ1-1, is KAGVTQTPRYLIKTRGQQVTLSCSPISGHRSVSWYQQTPGQGLQFLFEYFSETQRNKGNFPGRFSGRQFSNSRSEMNVSTLELGDSALYLCASSPTSPMNTEAFFGQGTRLTVV.

The gene calls are TRBV18 and TRBJ2-6; D unresolved. Trimming shortened V by 5 bases and J by 0 bases, and 11 bases separated the two germline ends. Germline V lookup: CDR1 KGHSH, CDR2 LQKENI. This CDR3 is 16 amino acids long. This chain's CDR3 is CASSSSWYSGANVLTF. The CDR3 bases are TGTGCCAGCTCATCAAGCTGGTACTCTGGGGCCAACGTCCTGACTTTC.

J is TRBJ1-3 and V is TRBV2; no clear D gene. The CDR3 totals 15 residues. Germline V lookup: CDR1 SNHLY, CDR2 FYNNEI. V dropped 4 bases and J dropped 2 bases, with 12 bases sitting between them. The CDR3 protein is CASSVSAGPGNTIYF. The CDR3 DNA reads TGTGCCAGCAGTGTGAGCGCCGGACCTGGAAACACCATATATTTT. Supplemented by reference TRBV2 and TRBJ1-3, the full variable domain reads EPEVTQTPSHQVTQMGQEVILRCVPISNHLYFYWYRQILGQKVEFLVSFYNNEISEKSEIFDDQFSVERPDGSNFTLKIRSTKLEDSAMYFCASSVSAGPGNTIYFGEGSWLTVV.

The chain uses TRBV18 and TRBJ2-7; perhaps TRBD1 as D (6 bases). Germline V gene sequence: CDR1 KGHSH, CDR2 LQKENI. V lost 2 bases and J 7 bases, leaving 9 bases between the germline ends. This CDR3 comprises 12 residues. CDR3 amino acids: CASSPTGWEQYF. CDR3 DNA sequence: TGTGCCAGCTCACCAACAGGGTGGGAGCAGTACTTC. The full variable domain, completed using reference TRBV18 and TRBJ2-7, is NAGVMQNPRHLVRRRGQEARLRCSPMKGHSHVYWYRQLPEEGLKFMVYLQKENIIDESGMPKERFSAEFPKEGPSILRIQQVVRGDSAAYFCASSPTGWEQYFGPGTRLTVT.

V is TRBV7-3 and J is TRBJ2-1; TRBD1 or TRBD2 may be the D gene (5 bases each). V lost 4 bases and J 1 base, leaving 11 bases between the germline ends. This CDR3 comprises 15 residues. The germline V gene encodes CDR1 SGHTA and CDR2 FQGTGA. In DNA, the CDR3 is TGTGCCAGCAGCTGGGTTGGGGGTTCCTACAATGAGCAGTTCTTC. Translated: CASSWVGGSYNEQFF.

This clone was counted only a few times. The V and J genes are TRBV5-6 and TRBJ2-6; D is uncertain. Germline V gives CDR1 SGHDT, CDR2 YYEEEE. Trimming took 0 bases from V and 2 from J, leaving 12 bases between them. This CDR3 has 17 amino acids. The CDR3 region is CASSLGGYKAGANVLTF. CDR3 nucleotides: TGTGCCAGCAGCTTGGGAGGATACAAAGCTGGGGCCAACGTCCTGACTTTC.

The chain links TRBV18 to TRBJ2-2; no clear D. Germline V gene data show CDR1 as KGHSH and CDR2 as LQKENI. The CDR3 is 16 amino acids. The germline V and J ends were trimmed by 2 bases and 0 bases, with 10 bases remaining between them. The CDR3 loop reads CASSPVALSNTGELFF. In DNA, the CDR3 is TGTGCCAGCTCACCAGTGGCACTATCGAACACCGGGGAGCTGTTTTTT.

A remark on this clone: This sample includes further DNA sequences coding for the same CDR3. The chain uses TRBV20-1 and TRBJ2-1; D is uncertain. Germline-derived CDR1 and CDR2 are DFQATT and SNEGSKA (reference sequence). CDR3 length equals 11 residues. Trimming pared 3 bases from V and 4 bases from J, leaving 4 bases between. In DNA, the CDR3 is TGCAGTGCTAGGGGGTACAATGAGCAGTTCTTC. Encoded protein: CSARGYNEQFF.

The chain uses TRBV6-5 and TRBJ1-5, with D perhaps TRBD1 (6 bases). Trimming removed 4 bases at V and 6 bases at J, with 16 bases between. CDR1 is MNHEY, CDR2 SVGAGI, per germline. The CDR3 is made up of 15 amino acids. The CDR3 is CASSSVGGAVQPQHF. The CDR3 nucleotides read TGTGCCAGCAGTTCCGTAGGGGGGGCCGTTCAGCCCCAGCATTTT.

The chain carries TRBV6-5 and TRBJ2-1; D is ambiguous. The CDR3 is made up of 14 amino acids. V was trimmed by 2 bases and J by 5 bases, leaving 10 bases between them. Germline V CDR1 and CDR2: MNHEY, SVGAGI. CDR3 nucleotide sequence: TGTGCCAGCAGTTACGCTACTTTCAACAATGAGCAGTTCTTC. Its translation: CASSYATFNNEQFF.

The V and J genes are TRBV7-2 and TRBJ2-7, with 10 bases lining up with TRBD2. Germline CDR1 and CDR2: SGHTA and FQGNSA. This CDR3 spans 14 amino acids. The V gene end was trimmed by 2 bases and the J gene end by 3 bases; junction bases not matched to a gene: 1. Here the CDR3 reads CASSLQRGGYEQYF. CDR3 DNA sequence: TGTGCCAGCAGCTTACAGCGGGGGGGCTACGAGCAGTACTTC.

This sequence joins TRBV5-5 and TRBJ2-3, with D possibly being TRBD1 (6 bases). The CDR3 is 16 residues long. The germline V gene encodes CDR1 SGHKS and CDR2 YYEKEE (reference sequence). V shed 2 bases and J shed 0 bases, with 13 bases lying between them. CDR3 sequence: CASSFSTGPSTDTQYF. As DNA, the CDR3 is TGTGCCAGCAGCTTTAGTACAGGGCCTAGCACAGATACGCAGTATTTT.

V and J are TRBV11-1 and TRBJ1-1; 8 bases match TRBD1. The CDR3 has 15 residues. V was pared by 1 base and J by 2 bases, with 3 bases of the junction left unmatched. CDR1 is SGHAT, CDR2 FQDESV, per germline (reference sequence). This CDR3 is CASSLGQGYNTEAFF. The DNA of the CDR3 is TGTGCCAGCAGCTTAGGACAGGGGTACAACACTGAAGCTTTCTTT. Using reference TRBV11-1 and TRBJ1-1 for the parts outside the CDR3, the full variable domain is EAEVAQSPRYKITEKSQAVAFWCDPISGHATLYWYRQILGQGPELLVQFQDESVVDDSQLPKDRFSAERLKGVDSTLKIQPAELGDSAMYLCASSLGQGYNTEAFFGQGTRLTVV.

V gene TRBV2 combines with J gene TRBJ1-2; D perhaps matches TRBD1 (5 bases). CDR3 size: 16 residues. Germline values: CDR1 SNHLY, CDR2 FYNNEI. V was cut by 1 base and J by 5 bases, with 17 bases left in between. The CDR3 loop reads CASSEGGGGLGYGYTF. CDR3 bases: TGTGCCAGCAGTGAAGGAGGTGGGGGGTTAGGGTATGGCTACACCTTC.

This clone was detected only a few times. V usage is TRBV4-2 and J usage is TRBJ2-3, with 13 bases that match TRBD2. This CDR3 is 17 amino acids long. The V gene end was trimmed by 1 base and the J gene end by 5 bases; junction bases not matched to a gene: 6. The germline gives CDR1 LGHNA, CDR2 YNFKEQ. The CDR3 region has the DNA TGTGCCAGCAGCCAAGCGACTAGCGGGAGGATAGGAGATACGCAGTATTTT. The encoded protein is CASSQATSGRIGDTQYF.

The rearrangement uses TRBV27 and TRBJ1-1, with 9 positions matching TRBD1. The CDR3 is made up of 13 amino acids. Unmatched junction bases numbered 0, after V lost 4 bases and J lost 3 bases. CDR1 is MNHEY, CDR2 SMNVEV, per germline (reference sequence). CDR3 in DNA: TGTGCCAGCAGTTGGACAGGGGACACTGAAGCTTTCTTT. This gives the protein CASSWTGDTEAFF.

This clone occurred a few times. This chain joins TRBV5-5 and TRBJ2-1; possibly TRBD1 for D (6 bases). Trimming removed 4 bases at V and 5 bases at J, with 19 bases between. Germline assignment: CDR1 SGHKS and CDR2 YYEKEE (reference sequence). The CDR3 runs to 16 residues. The CDR3 spells CASSINDRSRNNEQFF. The CDR3 DNA sequence: TGTGCCAGCAGCATAAACGACAGGTCCCGAAACAATGAGCAGTTCTTC. Full variable domain (remainder filled in from reference TRBV5-5 and TRBJ2-1): DAGVTQSPTHLIKTRGQQVTLRCSPISGHKSVSWYQQVLGQGPQFIFQYYEKEERGRGNFPDRFSARQFPNYSSELNVNALLLGDSALYLCASSINDRSRNNEQFFGPGTRLTVL.

Regarding this clone: The junction and the germline gene differ at one end; a read error may be behind it. The genes are TRBV6-6 and TRBJ2-7, with 9 bases aligning to TRBD1. The V gene's germline CDR1 is MNHNY and CDR2 SVGAGI (reference sequence). CDR3 length: 13 residues. CDR3 coding DNA: TGTGCCAGCCGCACAGGGGGCTCCCACGAGCAGTACTTC. Translation: CASRTGGSHEQYF.

The V call is TRBV3-1 (or the pseudogene TRBV3-2), the J call TRBJ1-2; D unclear. CDR3 length: 12 amino acids. Trimming took 3 bases from V and 9 from J, leaving 11 bases between them. Germline V gene sequence: CDR1 LGHDT, CDR2 YNNKEL (reference sequence). CDR3 amino acids: CASSHRGGRYTF. The CDR3 nucleotides read TGTGCCAGCAGCCATCGCGGTGGTCGCTACACCTTC.

The J gene is TRBJ1-2, the V gene TRBV7-9, with 9 bases fitting TRBD1. The CDR3 length is 14 residues. The germline V gene has CDR1 SEHNR and CDR2 FQNEAQ (reference sequence). After removal of 5 bases from V and 3 bases from J, the junction contained 4 bases not matched to a gene. The CDR3 spells CASSPGQGDYGYTF. The DNA for the CDR3 is TGTGCCAGCAGCCCGGGACAGGGCGACTATGGCTACACCTTC.

The V gene is TRBV19, the J gene TRBJ2-2, with a possible D match to TRBD2 (6 bases). CDR1 LNHDA and CDR2 SQIVND come from the germline V gene (reference sequence). The V gene lost 8 bases and the J gene lost 8 bases, with 15 bases spanning the gap. The CDR3 contains 13 residues. The CDR3 DNA reads TGTGCCAGTGGGACTTTTTCTCGAGGGGAGCTGTTTTTT. Translated, it gives CASGTFSRGELFF.

This clone was seen only once. The chain links TRBV27 to TRBJ1-1; possibly TRBD1 for D (6 bases). The germline gives CDR1 MNHEY, CDR2 SMNVEV (reference sequence). The CDR3 has 15 residues. The ends were cut back, 8 bases at V and 1 base at J, with 17 bases in the middle. This chain's CDR3 is CASSLRGRGNTEAFF. The CDR3 nucleotides are TGTGCCAGCTCCTTACGGGGCAGGGGGAACACTGAAGCTTTCTTT.

This clone was recorded only once. This sequence joins TRBV9 and TRBJ1-1, with a tentative D call TRBD1 (5 bases). This CDR3 is 17 amino acids long. Germline values: CDR1 SGDLS, CDR2 YYNGEE. Trimming stripped 0 bases from V and 1 base from J, with 16 bases between. CDR3 region: CASSVDSGLNANTEAFF. The DNA of the CDR3 is TGTGCCAGCAGCGTAGACTCAGGGCTTAACGCGAACACTGAAGCTTTCTTT.

The chain uses TRBV7-3 and TRBJ2-3, with D possibly TRBD2 on 7 matching bases. V lost 3 bases and J lost 1, with 14 bases in between. Germline V CDR1 and CDR2: SGHTA, FQGTGA. This CDR3 spans 16 amino acids. The CDR3 is CASSFLGGGGTDTQYF. CDR3 DNA sequence: TGTGCCAGCAGCTTCTTGGGAGGGGGGGGCACAGATACGCAGTATTTT.

The CDR3 loop is CASSLGYEQYF. CDR3 bases: TGTGCCAGCAGTTTAGGCTACGAGCAGTACTTC. J is TRBJ2-7 and V is TRBV28; no clear D gene. The CDR3 has 11 residues. Trimming removed 2 bases from V and 3 bases from J, with 2 bases in between. Germline CDR1 reads MDHEN; CDR2 reads SYDVKM.